Listed below are T cell receptor beta chains from one sample, sequenced in a study of OX40 agonist ivuxolimab in advanced cancers. Measured with immunoSEQ multiplex PCR; TCRdb has only the in-frame clones, and not every one. The repertoire has 70,000 to 85,000 clones, about 88% of them found once; the top ten carry 0.8% to 1%. This specimen consisted of CD4+ or CD8+ T cells sorted from blood, obtained in a trial of the OX40 agonist ivuxolimab. All receptors derive from an adult with an advanced solid tumor such as melanoma, head and neck, liver or kidney cancer. The CDR3 runs from the conserved cysteine through the conserved F or W. Fields, in order: clone size, D gene, V gene, J gene, CDR3 protein, CDR3 DNA. A D gene is named only where the DNA matches it firmly. Where a row states a size, it is once, few, many or the class of an expanded clone; other rows omit it.

clone_size: once
d_call: -
v_call: TRBV15
j_call: TRBJ1-2
cdr3_aa: CATSRVAGNYGYTF
cdr3_nt: TGTGCCACCAGCAGAGTGGCCGGAAACTATGGCTACACCTTC

clone_size: -
d_call: -
v_call: TRBV18
j_call: TRBJ1-1
cdr3_aa: CASSPRQEQAFF
cdr3_nt: TGTGCCAGCTCACCAAGACAGGAGCAAGCTTTCTTT

clone_size: -
d_call: -
v_call: TRBV6-1
j_call: TRBJ1-5
cdr3_aa: CASTTRGEQPQHF
cdr3_nt: TGTGCCAGCACCACCCGGGGGGAGCAGCCCCAGCATTTT

clone_size: -
d_call: -
v_call: TRBV7-8
j_call: TRBJ2-3
cdr3_aa: CASSLVPPYSTDTQYF
cdr3_nt: TGTGCCAGCAGCTTAGTCCCCCCCTACAGCACAGATACGCAGTATTTT

clone_size: -
d_call: -
v_call: TRBV7-9
j_call: TRBJ1-3
cdr3_aa: CASSSRESGNTIYF
cdr3_nt: TGTGCCAGCAGCTCGAGGGAATCTGGAAACACCATATATTTT

clone_size: -
d_call: -
v_call: TRBV7-2
j_call: TRBJ1-1
cdr3_aa: CASSEETVPFTEAFF
cdr3_nt: TGTGCCAGCAGCGAAGAAACAGTGCCCTTCACTGAAGCTTTCTTT

clone_size: -
d_call: TRBD1
v_call: TRBV19
j_call: TRBJ2-3
cdr3_aa: CASKGQTSTDTQYF
cdr3_nt: TGTGCCAGTAAGGGACAGACGTCCACAGATACGCAGTATTTT

clone_size: once
d_call: -
v_call: TRBV6-1
j_call: TRBJ2-1
cdr3_aa: CASSEHIGGNEQFF
cdr3_nt: TGTGCCAGCAGTGAACATATTGGGGGAAATGAGCAGTTCTTC

clone_size: -
d_call: TRBD1
v_call: TRBV5-4
j_call: TRBJ1-4
cdr3_aa: CASSLAGGHGTANEKLFF
cdr3_nt: TGTGCCAGCAGCTTGGCCGGAGGTCACGGGACAGCGAATGAAAAACTGTTTTTT

clone_size: -
d_call: -
v_call: TRBV12-5
j_call: TRBJ2-2
cdr3_aa: CASGFIANTGELFF
cdr3_nt: TGTGCTAGTGGTTTCATAGCGAACACCGGGGAGCTGTTTTTT

clone_size: -
d_call: TRBD1
v_call: TRBV7-9
j_call: TRBJ1-1
cdr3_aa: CASSFAQGASEAFF
cdr3_nt: TGTGCCAGCAGCTTTGCACAGGGGGCCTCTGAAGCTTTCTTT

clone_size: -
d_call: -
v_call: TRBV5-1
j_call: TRBJ2-5
cdr3_aa: CASSLSGGPRQETQYF
cdr3_nt: TGCGCCAGCAGCTTGAGTGGCGGACCTCGACAAGAGACCCAGTACTTC

clone_size: few
d_call: TRBD1
v_call: TRBV7-2
j_call: TRBJ2-1
cdr3_aa: CASSFRDRRYNEQFF
cdr3_nt: TGTGCCAGCAGCTTCCGGGACAGACGATACAATGAGCAGTTCTTC

clone_size: -
d_call: -
v_call: TRBV4-3
j_call: TRBJ1-2
cdr3_aa: CASSQVGQTVYGYTF
cdr3_nt: TGCGCCAGCAGCCAAGTGGGGCAGACCGTCTATGGCTACACCTTC

clone_size: once
d_call: -
v_call: TRBV11-2
j_call: TRBJ2-7
cdr3_aa: CASSKGYEQYF
cdr3_nt: TGTGCCAGCAGCAAGGGTTACGAGCAGTACTTC

clone_size: -
d_call: -
v_call: TRBV6-5
j_call: TRBJ2-7
cdr3_aa: CASSLGGEQYF
cdr3_nt: TGTGCCAGCAGCCTAGGAGGCGAGCAGTACTTC

clone_size: few
d_call: -
v_call: TRBV7-8
j_call: TRBJ2-3
cdr3_aa: CASSPGGRTDTQYF
cdr3_nt: TGTGCCAGCAGCCCTGGGGGGCGCACAGATACGCAGTATTTT

clone_size: -
d_call: -
v_call: TRBV10-1
j_call: TRBJ1-1
cdr3_aa: CASSDTWNTEAFF
cdr3_nt: TGCGCCAGCAGTGATACATGGAACACTGAAGCTTTCTTT

clone_size: -
d_call: -
v_call: TRBV5-5
j_call: TRBJ2-2
cdr3_aa: CASSQQGVKTGELFF
cdr3_nt: TGTGCCAGCAGCCAGCAAGGGGTGAAAACCGGGGAGCTGTTTTTT

clone_size: -
d_call: -
v_call: TRBV2
j_call: TRBJ1-1
cdr3_aa: CASRRGFGNTEAFF
cdr3_nt: TGTGCCAGCAGGAGGGGGTTCGGGAACACTGAAGCTTTCTTT

clone_size: -
d_call: -
v_call: TRBV7-2
j_call: TRBJ2-5
cdr3_aa: CASSYRMTGAETQYF
cdr3_nt: TGTGCCAGCAGCTATAGGATGACGGGGGCAGAGACCCAGTACTTC

clone_size: -
d_call: -
v_call: TRBV11-2
j_call: TRBJ2-6
cdr3_aa: CASSSWGHSGANVLTF
cdr3_nt: TGTGCCAGCAGCTCGTGGGGCCACTCTGGGGCCAACGTCCTGACTTTC

clone_size: -
d_call: -
v_call: TRBV9
j_call: TRBJ2-3
cdr3_aa: CASSVVDITDTQYF
cdr3_nt: TGTGCCAGCAGCGTAGTGGACATCACAGATACGCAGTATTTT

clone_size: -
d_call: TRBD1
v_call: TRBV7-7
j_call: TRBJ2-5
cdr3_aa: CASSLGGQGQETQYF
cdr3_nt: TGTGCCAGCAGCTTAGGGGGACAGGGCCAAGAGACCCAGTACTTC

clone_size: -
d_call: TRBD1
v_call: TRBV5-6
j_call: TRBJ1-2
cdr3_aa: CASTPGQSYGYTF
cdr3_nt: TGTGCCAGCACCCCGGGACAGAGCTATGGCTACACCTTC

clone_size: -
d_call: -
v_call: TRBV5-1
j_call: TRBJ1-4
cdr3_aa: CASSLATGNEKLFF
cdr3_nt: TGCGCCAGCAGCTTGGCTACAGGGAATGAAAAACTGTTTTTT

clone_size: -
d_call: TRBD1
v_call: TRBV7-2
j_call: TRBJ1-5
cdr3_aa: CASSLYRGQPQHF
cdr3_nt: TGTGCCAGCAGCTTATACAGGGGCCAGCCCCAGCATTTT

clone_size: -
d_call: -
v_call: TRBV7-9
j_call: TRBJ1-5
cdr3_aa: CASSSQGNTNQPQHF
cdr3_nt: TGTGCCAGCAGCTCCCAGGGGAATACAAATCAGCCCCAGCATTTT

clone_size: -
d_call: -
v_call: TRBV2
j_call: TRBJ1-5
cdr3_aa: CASRATLQPQHF
cdr3_nt: TGTGCCAGCAGGGCGACTCTCCAGCCCCAGCATTTT

clone_size: -
d_call: -
v_call: TRBV14
j_call: TRBJ2-7
cdr3_aa: CASSPQAGLGYEQYF
cdr3_nt: TGTGCCAGCAGCCCCCAGGCAGGCCTAGGGTACGAGCAGTACTTC